One and the same sample provided the 25 T cell receptor beta chains below, sequenced in a study of cytomegalovirus exposure and HLA in healthy donors. PCR used 60 Vbeta primers and 13 Jbeta primers. The method was immunoSEQ multiplex PCR; TCRdb's version includes in-frame clones alone and lacks a portion of them. The sample yields 100,000 to 150,000 clones, about 82% seen once. Specimen: PBMCs. These receptors all come from a man aged 50 or older in good health and CMV-seronegative.

In this sample, this clone turned up a few times. V gene TRBV4-3 combines with J gene TRBJ2-1; TRBD2 aligns across 9 bases. J was trimmed by 12 bases and V by 8 bases; bases with no gene match: 17. CDR1 is LGHNA, CDR2 YSLEER, per germline. This CDR3 is built from 15 residues. The CDR3 loop reads CASGERGASAGGQFF. Here the CDR3 DNA reads TGCGCCAGCGGGGAGCGGGGGGCCAGCGCAGGGGGGCAGTTCTTC.

The chain has TRBV2 and TRBJ2-5, with 13 bases fitting TRBD2. Germline V gene lookup returns CDR1 SNHLY and CDR2 FYNNEI. There are 17 residues in the CDR3. V trimming: 7 bases; J trimming: 5 bases; junction bases outside the gene matches: 13. DNA for the CDR3: TGTGCCAGCACCCAGACTAGCGGGGGGCGGGGGAGTGAGACCCAGTACTTC. Translating it yields CASTQTSGGRGSETQYF. The full variable domain, rest sourced from reference TRBV2 and TRBJ2-5, is EPEVTQTPSHQVTQMGQEVILRCVPISNHLYFYWYRQILGQKVEFLVSFYNNEISEKSEIFDDQFSVERPDGSNFTLKIRSTKLEDSAMYFCASTQTSGGRGSETQYFGPGTRLLVL.

This sequence joins TRBV28 and TRBJ1-5, with D uncertain. V was shortened by 6 bases and J by 7 bases, with 7 bases between the two germline ends. The CDR3 has 11 residues. Germline CDR1 is MDHEN and CDR2 is SYDVKM. CDR3 sequence (DNA): TGTGCCAGCAGCGTCAGGCAGCCCCAGCATTTT. It encodes CASSVRQPQHF.

This clone has a single count. V is TRBV2 and J is TRBJ2-5; D is ambiguous. CDR1 is SNHLY, CDR2 FYNNEI, per germline. The V end lost 11 bases, the J end lost 2 bases, and 15 bases lay between the germline ends. This CDR3 has 13 residues. The CDR3 DNA reads TGTGCCTCTAGTCCCGAGACGCAAGAGACCCAGTACTTC. It specifies CASSPETQETQYF.

The chain employs TRBV5-1 and TRBJ1-2, with D hard to call. V was clipped by 5 bases and J by 4 bases, with 9 bases between them. The length of the CDR3 is 12 residues. Germline CDR1 and CDR2: SGHRS and YFSETQ. CDR3 in DNA: TGCGCCAGCAGTCCGACGGGCTATGGCTACACCTTC. As protein: CASSPTGYGYTF.

CDR3 nucleotides: TGTGCCACCAGCAGTGTAGCGGGGGGTGGTGAGCAGTTCTTC. It specifies CATSSVAGGGEQFF. The chain is built from TRBV15 and TRBJ2-1, with 10 bases fitting TRBD2. Per the germline V gene, CDR1 is LNHNV and CDR2 is YYDKDF (reference sequence). CDR3 length: 14 amino acids. The V gene end was trimmed by 3 bases and the J gene end by 9 bases; junction bases not matched to a gene: 5.

This clone was picked up one time. The CDR3 here is CASSRGGMEGWVYEQYF. The CDR3 DNA reads TGCGCCAGCAGCAGGGGGGGGATGGAGGGTTGGGTCTACGAGCAGTACTTC. The rearrangement uses TRBV5-1 and TRBJ2-7; weak D call: TRBD2 (7 bases). V was pared by 4 bases and J by 3 bases, with 23 bases between. Germline V gene sequence: CDR1 SGHRS, CDR2 YFSETQ. The CDR3 consists of 17 residues. Full variable domain (remainder filled in from reference TRBV5-1 and TRBJ2-7): KAGVTQTPRYLIKTRGQQVTLSCSPISGHRSVSWYQQTPGQGLQFLFEYFSETQRNKGNFPGRFSGRQFSNSRSEMNVSTLELGDSALYLCASSRGGMEGWVYEQYFGPGTRLTVT.

The CDR3 reads CASSVDPGENSPLHF. CDR3 coding DNA: TGTGCCAGCAGTGTTGACCCCGGGGAGAATTCACCCCTCCACTTT. This chain uses TRBV6-1 with TRBJ1-6; no reliable D call. V shed 4 bases and J shed 7 bases, with 14 bases lying between them. The CDR3 runs to 15 residues. Germline V gene lookup returns CDR1 MNHNS and CDR2 SASEGT.

V gene TRBV28 combines with J gene TRBJ2-7, with TRBD2 as a possible D gene (7 bases). This CDR3 comprises 14 residues. The V end lost 6 bases, the J end lost 4 bases, and 16 bases lay between the germline ends. The germline CDR1 and CDR2 sequences are MDHEN and SYDVKM. CDR3 nucleotide sequence: TGTGCCAGCAGCACGTCGGGGGGCGCATACGAGCAGTACGTC. This translates into CASSTSGGAYEQYV.

This sequence joins TRBV5-4 and TRBJ1-5, with TRBD1 as a possible D gene (6 bases). V was pared by 0 bases and J by 7 bases, with 14 bases between. From germline, CDR1 is SGHNT and CDR2 YYREEE (reference sequence). This CDR3 spans 15 amino acids. CDR3 protein: CASSLGGGQSQPQHF. Written as DNA, the CDR3 is TGTGCCAGCAGCTTGGGCGGGGGGCAAAGCCAGCCCCAGCATTTT.

The rearrangement joins TRBV4-3 to TRBJ2-2; 10 bases fit TRBD2. V lost 3 bases, J lost 5 bases, and 6 bases stayed unmatched. Germline CDR1 is LGHNA and CDR2 is YSLEER. The CDR3 extends over 16 amino acids. CDR3 sequence: CASSQALAGVTGELFF. The CDR3 nucleotides read TGCGCCAGCAGCCAGGCCCTAGCGGGGGTAACCGGGGAGCTGTTTTTT.

This chain joins TRBV6-5 and TRBJ1-2; D is unresolved. The CDR3 spans 13 residues. Trimming left V 0 bases short and J 8 bases short, with 10 bases between. The V gene's germline CDR1 is MNHEY and CDR2 SVGAGI. CDR3: CASSYSKKHGYTF. The DNA of the CDR3 is TGTGCCAGCAGTTACTCGAAGAAACACGGCTACACCTTC.

This chain uses TRBV10-1 with TRBJ2-3; 12 bases agree with TRBD2. This CDR3 contains 17 residues. Trimming removed 2 bases from V and 4 bases from J; junction bases left unmatched: 7. Germline CDR1 WNHNN, CDR2 SYGVQD (reference sequence). The CDR3 here is CASSEIASGGASDTQYF. The CDR3 DNA is TGCGCCAGCAGTGAGATCGCTAGCGGGGGGGCCTCAGATACGCAGTATTTT.

This rearrangement joins TRBV10-1 to TRBJ1-1; TRBD1 is a possible D gene (6 bases). The CDR3 has 12 residues. The germline gives CDR1 WNHNN, CDR2 SYGVQD (reference sequence). V was pared by 6 bases and J by 6 bases, with 11 bases between. CDR3 protein: CASRGQFAEAFF. The DNA for the CDR3 is TGCGCCAGCAGAGGACAGTTTGCTGAAGCTTTCTTT.

This clone was picked up a small number of times. V usage is TRBV9 and J usage is TRBJ2-4; tentatively, D is TRBD1 (7 bases). This CDR3 is 14 amino acids long. Per germline, CDR1 SGDLS and CDR2 YYNGEE. V lost 6 bases and J 6 bases, leaving 16 bases between the germline ends. CDR3 bases: TGTGCCAGCAAGACAGGGTACGGGGGAAACATTCAGTACTTC. Amino acids: CASKTGYGGNIQYF.

The chain joins TRBV18 to TRBJ1-2; TRBD1 agrees at 7 bases. Germline CDR1 is KGHSH and CDR2 is LQKENI. The CDR3 has 14 amino acids. After removal of 4 bases from V and 4 bases from J, the junction contained 6 bases not matched to a gene. CDR3 coding DNA: TGTGCCAGCTCACGAGGGACAGATGTCTATGGCTACACCTTC. Encoded protein: CASSRGTDVYGYTF.

The CDR3 protein is CASGGQAGSYEQYF. Here the CDR3 DNA reads TGTGCCAGCGGGGGACAGGCTGGCTCCTACGAGCAGTACTTC. V and J are TRBV7-2 and TRBJ2-7, with 8 bases fitting TRBD1. The V gene's germline CDR1 is SGHTA and CDR2 FQGNSA. The ends lost 8 bases at V and 0 bases at J; junction bases unmatched: 6. The CDR3 has 14 amino acids. The variable domain in full, completed from reference TRBV7-2 and TRBJ2-7, reads GAGVSQSPSNKVTEKGKDVELRCDPISGHTALYWYRQSLGQGLEFLIYFQGNSAPDKSGLPSDRFSAERTGGSVSTLTIQRTQQEDSAVYLCASGGQAGSYEQYFGPGTRLTVT.

This clone turned up a few times. V usage is TRBV5-6 and J usage is TRBJ2-7; 8 nucleotides line up with TRBD1. Germline loops: CDR1 SGHDT, CDR2 YYEEEE. The trim removed 3 bases at V and 2 bases at J, leaving 10 bases unmatched. This CDR3 has 16 residues. In nucleotides, the CDR3 is TGTGCCAGCAGCTCAACTAGGACAGGGAATACCTACGAGCAGTACGTC. It is translated as CASSSTRTGNTYEQYV.

The J gene is TRBJ1-6, the V gene TRBV7-9; TRBD1 agrees at 8 bases. Germline V lookup: CDR1 SEHNR, CDR2 FQNEAQ (reference sequence). V shed 5 bases and J 7 bases; nucleotides not matched to a gene: 7. The CDR3 runs 15 residues. The DNA of the CDR3 is TGTGCCAGCAGCCTATACAGGGGGAGGAATTCACCCCTCCACTTT. It is translated as CASSLYRGRNSPLHF.

This sequence joins TRBV5-1 and TRBJ1-2; TRBD1 matches 7 bases. With 0 bases clipped from V and 4 bases from J, the junction kept 3 bases outside the gene matches. Looked up from germline, CDR1 is SGHRS and CDR2 is YFSETQ. This CDR3 contains 14 residues. CDR3 amino acids: CASSLDRGPYGYTF. The DNA for the CDR3 is TGCGCCAGCAGCTTGGATAGGGGGCCCTATGGCTACACCTTC.

The J gene is TRBJ1-5, the V gene TRBV5-1; D not certain. Germline V lookup: CDR1 SGHRS, CDR2 YFSETQ. V lost 3 bases and J 0 bases, leaving 13 bases between the germline ends. This CDR3 contains 16 residues. CDR3 region: CASSSGDLNSNQPQHF. The CDR3 DNA follows: TGCGCCAGCAGCTCCGGGGATCTCAATAGCAATCAGCCCCAGCATTTT.

The genes are TRBV4-3 and TRBJ2-3, with 11 bases identical to TRBD2. The CDR3 has 17 amino acids. Germline values: CDR1 LGHNA, CDR2 YSLEER. V shed 1 base, J shed 2 bases, and the junction held 5 bases outside the gene matches. This CDR3 reads CASSQGLAGGLTDTQYF. The CDR3 DNA follows: TGCGCCAGCAGCCAAGGATTAGCGGGGGGGCTCACAGATACGCAGTATTTT.

This chain connects TRBV11-2 to TRBJ2-7; a possible D gene is TRBD1 (6 bases). CDR1 is SGHAT and CDR2 is FQNNGV in the germline V gene. V was trimmed by 5 bases and J by 2 bases, leaving 13 bases between them. This CDR3 has 14 amino acids. This CDR3 reads CASSADRNAYEQYV. The CDR3, as DNA: TGTGCCAGCAGCGCCGACAGGAACGCCTACGAGCAGTACGTC.

This chain joins TRBV11-3 and TRBJ2-3, with 8 bases fitting TRBD2. J gave up 4 bases and V 2 bases, and 8 bases lay outside the gene matches. In germline, CDR1 is SGHNT, CDR2 YENEEA. This CDR3 region has 16 residues. CDR3 nucleotides: TGTGCCAGCAGCTTAATCGCGGGGGGCAGGGCAGATACGCAGTATTTT. It yields the protein CASSLIAGGRADTQYF. Filled out from reference TRBV11-3 and TRBJ2-3, the complete variable domain reads EAGVVQSPRYKIIEKKQPVAFWCNPISGHNTLYWYLQNLGQGPELLIRYENEEAVDDSQLPKDRFSAERLKGVDSTLKIQPAELGDSAVYLCASSLIAGGRADTQYFGPGTRLTVL.

V is TRBV7-9 and J is TRBJ2-1; no clear D. V was pared by 5 bases and J by 3 bases, with 8 bases between. The CDR3 length is 13 residues. Germline V gene sequence: CDR1 SEHNR, CDR2 FQNEAQ (reference sequence). CDR3 DNA sequence: TGTGCCAGCAGCGAGACTGGCTACAATGAGCAGTTCTTC. Translated: CASSETGYNEQFF.